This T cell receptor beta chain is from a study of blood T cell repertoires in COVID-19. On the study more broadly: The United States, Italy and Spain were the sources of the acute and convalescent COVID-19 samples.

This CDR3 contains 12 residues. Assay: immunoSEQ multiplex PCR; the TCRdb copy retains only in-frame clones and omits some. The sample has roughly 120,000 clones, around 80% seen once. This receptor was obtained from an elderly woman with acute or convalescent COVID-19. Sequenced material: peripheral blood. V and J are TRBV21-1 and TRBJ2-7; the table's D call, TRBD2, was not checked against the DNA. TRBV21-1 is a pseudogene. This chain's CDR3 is CASSREFYEQYF. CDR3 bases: TGTGCCAGCAGCAGAGAGTTCTACGAGCAGTACTTC.